Sequencing of this T cell receptor beta chain was carried out in a study of cytomegalovirus exposure and HLA in healthy donors. Germline V gives CDR1 WNHNN, CDR2 SYGVQD (reference sequence). Trimming removed 6 bases at V and 4 bases at J, with 14 bases between. This CDR3 has 14 amino acids. PCR amplification relied on 60 Vbeta primers (plus 13 Jbeta primers). Measured with immunoSEQ multiplex PCR; TCRdb has only the in-frame clones, and not every one. The data hold over 200,000 clones, with over 75% observed a single time. The study's findings and limits: Sequence variants that were highly shared formed a cluster that was likely a sequencing artifact.

The study sampled nominally healthy donors, though unrecorded immune exposures were likely. With respect to this clone: The antigen remains unidentified.

The V gene is TRBV10-1, the J gene TRBJ2-3, with D tentatively TRBD2 (6 bases). The sequence came from a human donor in good health. The sequenced sample consisted of PBMCs. In nucleotides, the CDR3 is TGCGCCAGCAGCTCGGGACTGCTCCCAGATACGCAGTATTTT. Its translation is CASSSGLLPDTQYF.